This T cell receptor (beta chain) was recorded in a study of cytomegalovirus exposure and HLA in healthy donors. Whole-study results and caveats: Accurate prediction of HLA-A and HLA-B alleles (for most subjects) was reportedly achieved from TCR beta sequences. Productive status was seen about 87% or about 30% of the time for most TCR beta V segments in an earlier analysis. TRBV6-2, TRBV6-3 and other indistinguishable V segments were excluded.

In the PCR, 60 Vbeta and 13 Jbeta primers were used. Measured with immunoSEQ multiplex PCR; TCRdb has only the in-frame clones, and not every one. This sample has 100,000 to 150,000 clones; about four fifths occur once, and the top ten carry 3.6%. V lost 5 bases, J lost 0 bases, and 12 bases lay in between. The CDR3 length is 15 residues. Looked up from germline, CDR1 is SNHLY and CDR2 is FYNNEI. With respect to this clone: The antigen is undetermined.

The gene calls are TRBV2 and TRBJ2-3; TRBD1 might be the D (5 bases). The specimen was PBMCs. The source of this sequence is a woman aged 40-49 years in good health and CMV-seropositive. CDR3 sequence reads: CASSYDRYSTDTQYF. CDR3 nucleotides: TGTGCCAGCAGTTACGACAGATACAGCACAGATACGCAGTATTTT.